Listed below are T cell receptor beta chains from one sample, sequenced in a study of CD8 T cells in Susac syndrome. TCRdb reprocessed the immunoSEQ multiplex PCR reads with MiXCR, giving one entry per CDR3 protein. The sample lists 120,000 to 150,000 distinct CDR3 sequences, around 94% seen once, with less than 0.095% in the top ten. The sample comprised CD4+ T cells from PBMCs. These receptors all come from a human donor in good health. The CDR3 runs from the conserved cysteine through the conserved F or W. A D gene is named only where the DNA matches it firmly. Clone size is stated in some rows and not others, as once, few, many or a class when expanded.

clone size: -; D gene: -; V gene: TRBV9; J gene: TRBJ2-3; CDR3 protein: CASSKLDSSTDTQYF; CDR3 DNA: TGTGCCAGCAGCAAACTCGACAGCAGCACAGATACGCAGTATTTT
clone size: -; D gene: TRBD2; V gene: TRBV29-1; J gene: TRBJ2-5; CDR3 protein: CSVEDGTSDLLETQYF; CDR3 DNA: TGCAGCGTTGAAGACGGGACTAGCGACCTCCTAGAGACCCAGTACTTC
clone size: -; D gene: -; V gene: TRBV19; J gene: TRBJ2-2; CDR3 protein: CATSGTTNTGELFF; CDR3 DNA: TGTGCCACCTCCGGGACAACGAACACCGGGGAGCTGTTTTTT
clone size: -; D gene: TRBD2; V gene: TRBV5-4; J gene: TRBJ2-7; CDR3 protein: CASSPVASGSYEQYF; CDR3 DNA: TGTGCCAGCAGCCCCGTAGCTAGCGGATCCTACGAGCAGTACTTC
clone size: once; D gene: TRBD1; V gene: TRBV30; J gene: TRBJ1-5; CDR3 protein: CAWSRETGGSNQPQHF; CDR3 DNA: TGTGCCTGGAGTCGGGAGACAGGGGGGTCCAATCAGCCCCAGCATTTT
clone size: -; D gene: -; V gene: TRBV14; J gene: TRBJ1-1; CDR3 protein: CASSAKGSFKMNTEAFF; CDR3 DNA: TGTGCCAGCAGCGCGAAGGGGAGTTTCAAAATGAACACTGAAGCTTTCTTT
clone size: -; D gene: -; V gene: TRBV2; J gene: TRBJ2-7; CDR3 protein: CASRRETYEQYF; CDR3 DNA: TGTGCCAGCAGGCGCGAAACCTACGAGCAGTACTTC
clone size: -; D gene: -; V gene: TRBV25-1; J gene: TRBJ1-5; CDR3 protein: CASSGTAGNNQPQHF; CDR3 DNA: TGTGCCAGCAGTGGAACTGCCGGGAACAATCAGCCCCAGCATTTT
clone size: -; D gene: -; V gene: TRBV5-6; J gene: TRBJ2-5; CDR3 protein: CASSLLDGVQETQYF; CDR3 DNA: TGTGCCAGCAGCCTTCTTGACGGGGTACAAGAGACCCAGTACTTC
clone size: -; D gene: TRBD2; V gene: TRBV12-3/TRBV12-4; J gene: TRBJ2-3; CDR3 protein: CASSPGLAGAGADTQYF; CDR3 DNA: TGTGCCAGCAGCCCGGGACTAGCGGGAGCTGGAGCAGATACGCAGTATTTT
clone size: -; D gene: -; V gene: TRBV20-1; J gene: TRBJ1-4; CDR3 protein: CSARAEKLFF; CDR3 DNA: TGCAGTGCTAGAGCTGAAAAACTGTTTTTT
clone size: -; D gene: -; V gene: TRBV30; J gene: TRBJ1-2; CDR3 protein: CAWRRGGGVNYGYTF; CDR3 DNA: TGTGCCTGGAGGAGGGGTGGAGGGGTTAACTATGGCTACACCTTC
clone size: -; D gene: -; V gene: TRBV27; J gene: TRBJ2-1; CDR3 protein: CASSLGLIFNEQFF; CDR3 DNA: TGTGCCAGCAGTCTCGGACTTATCTTCAATGAGCAGTTCTTC